This TCR beta chain was sequenced for a study of T cell repertoires in cytomegalovirus infection. Across the whole study: Public signatures in TCR beta pointed to CMV infection and matching HLA type.

One entry per CDR3 protein results from TCRdb running MiXCR on the reads. This table has 150,000 to 200,000 distinct CDR3 sequences, 17% appearing once. This clonotype appeared a few times. Its antigen is unknown. Study-level results: Cumulated frequencies of public TCR beta families served to identify carriers of CMV plus the relevant HLA. In two of eight donors, the top clonotype was HLA-C-restricted CMV-specific.

V was pared by 3 bases and J by 2 bases, with 4 bases of the junction left unmatched. Germline lookup yields CDR1 SEHNR and CDR2 FQNEAQ (reference sequence). There are 14 residues in the CDR3. J is TRBJ2-7 and V is TRBV7-9, with 7 bases aligning to TRBD1. This TCR came from a human donor in good health (CMV status not recorded). Some clones in this sample may be carry-over from other donors' samples. The sample comprised CD8+ T cells from PBMCs. For the CDR3, the DNA is TGTGCCAGCAGCTTTTGGGACAGTGCCTACGAGCAGTACTTC. It encodes CASSFWDSAYEQYF.